The 20 T cell receptor beta chains reported below all come from one sample, sequenced in a study of Ad26.COV2.S vaccination and SARS-CoV-2 variants. Data came from immunoSEQ multiplex PCR; TCRdb stores just in-frame clones and leaves some out. The sample has roughly 400,000 clones, about 92% seen once; the top ten hold under 4.5%. Described treatment: some 20 received Ad26.COV2.S at low or high dose, single or two shots; about 5 received placebo; per-sample allocation not given. Sampling was performed 63 days after the first vaccine or placebo injection. The source material was peripheral blood, sampled in a trial of Ad26.COV2.S vaccine versus placebo. The receptors stem from a person aged 18-65 years who received the Ad26.COV2.S COVID-19 vaccine or a placebo.

The V gene is TRBV7-6, the J gene TRBJ1-1; D is ambiguous. The ends were cut back, 5 bases at V and 2 bases at J, with 9 bases in the middle. This CDR3 has 13 amino acids. In germline, CDR1 is SGHVS, CDR2 FNYEAQ. The CDR3 sequence is CASSPAGNTEAFF. The CDR3 nucleotides read TGTGCCAGCAGCCCCGCGGGAAACACTGAAGCTTTCTTT.

This clone has more than one count but fewer than ten. The chain uses TRBV5-5 and TRBJ2-1, with 9 bases identical to TRBD1. Germline CDR1 reads SGHKS; CDR2 reads YYEKEE (reference sequence). V lost 4 bases to trimming and J lost 6 bases; unmatched junction nucleotides: 8. The CDR3 runs to 15 residues. As DNA, the CDR3 is TGTGCCAGCAGCCGGACCGGGACAGGGTTCAATGAGCAGTTCTTC. Its translation: CASSRTGTGFNEQFF. Combining the CDR3 with reference TRBV5-5 and TRBJ2-1 gives the whole variable domain DAGVTQSPTHLIKTRGQQVTLRCSPISGHKSVSWYQQVLGQGPQFIFQYYEKEERGRGNFPDRFSARQFPNYSSELNVNALLLGDSALYLCASSRTGTGFNEQFFGPGTRLTVL.

This sequence joins TRBV14 and TRBJ2-1, with a tentative D call TRBD1 (6 bases). Trimming took off 1 base at V and 9 bases at J, with 16 bases between the two ends. CDR3 length: 15 residues. The germline CDR1 and CDR2 sequences are SGHDN and FVKESK. CDR3 protein: CASSQVRGSYGEQFF. The CDR3 DNA reads TGTGCCAGCAGCCAAGTTAGGGGGAGCTACGGTGAGCAGTTCTTC.

The J gene is TRBJ2-2, the V gene TRBV2; D is unresolved. Germline CDR1 SNHLY, CDR2 FYNNEI. The CDR3 extends over 14 amino acids. Trimming removed 1 base at V and 4 bases at J, with 7 bases between. Written as DNA, the CDR3 is TGTGCCAGCAGTGAAGGGTCGGGCACCGGGGAGCTGTTTTTT. Amino acid sequence: CASSEGSGTGELFF.

This chain uses TRBV7-3 with TRBJ2-5; the D gene could be TRBD1 or TRBD2 (5 bases each). Germline V gene data show CDR1 as SGHTA and CDR2 as FQGTGA. With 0 bases removed from V and 4 bases from J, the gap between germline ends came to 15 bases. The length of the CDR3 is 16 residues. Written as DNA, the CDR3 is TGTGCCAGCAGCTTAACGGTCGGGGCAGGGATAGAGACCCAGTACTTC. Its translation is CASSLTVGAGIETQYF. Drawing the rest from reference TRBV7-3 and TRBJ2-5, the complete variable domain is GAGVSQTPSNKVTEKGKYVELRCDPISGHTALYWYRQSLGQGPEFLIYFQGTGAADDSGLPNDRFFAVRPEGSVSTLKIQRTERGDSAVYLCASSLTVGAGIETQYFGPGTRLLVL.

The V call is TRBV10-3, the J call TRBJ1-5; 8 bases match TRBD1. This CDR3 comprises 15 residues. Trimming took 1 base from V and 7 from J; bases not matched to a gene: 6. Germline V CDR1 and CDR2: ENHRY, SYGVKD. This chain's CDR3 is CAISELGQVGQPQHF. The CDR3 DNA is TGTGCCATCAGTGAGTTGGGACAGGTAGGCCAGCCCCAGCATTTT.

The J gene is TRBJ2-3, the V gene TRBV6-5; D might be TRBD2 (5 bases). The CDR3 is 14 amino acids. Trimming stripped 6 bases from V and 2 bases from J, with 12 bases between. Germline CDR1 reads MNHEY; CDR2 reads SVGAGI. The CDR3 is CASRSDFYTDTQYF. For the CDR3, the DNA is TGTGCCAGCAGATCGGACTTCTACACAGATACGCAGTATTTT.

V gene TRBV12-5 combines with J gene TRBJ2-2, with 9 bases matching TRBD1. The CDR3 has 17 amino acids. Trimming took 1 base from V and 5 from J; bases not matched to a gene: 8. CDR1 and CDR2 from the germline V gene are LGHNT and FRNRAP. CDR3 nucleotides: TGTGCTAGTGGTTTGGAAGTCGGGACAGGGTATACCGGGGAGCTGTTTTTT. Amino acids: CASGLEVGTGYTGELFF.

This chain joins TRBV3-1 (or the pseudogene TRBV3-2) and TRBJ1-2; D may be TRBD1 (5 bases). This CDR3 is built from 14 residues. Germline values: CDR1 LGHDT, CDR2 YNNKEL (reference sequence). V gave up 1 base and J gave up 7 bases, with 13 bases separating them. CDR3 loop: CASSQVSRGSGYTF. CDR3 in DNA: TGTGCCAGCAGCCAAGTCAGTAGGGGTAGTGGCTACACCTTC.

This chain links TRBV5-8 with TRBJ1-3, with D maybe TRBD1 (6 bases). V dropped 3 bases and J dropped 4 bases, with 14 bases sitting between them. The CDR3 has 15 residues. CDR1 is SGHTS, CDR2 YDEGEE, per germline. The CDR3 sequence: CASSSYRAGGNTIYF. The CDR3 nucleotides read TGTGCCAGCAGCTCGTACAGGGCTGGGGGAAACACCATATATTTT.

The V and J genes are TRBV15 and TRBJ1-6; D perhaps matches TRBD1 (5 bases). Germline V gives CDR1 LNHNV, CDR2 YYDKDF (reference sequence). The CDR3 has 15 amino acids. The V end was cut by 0 bases, the J end by 6 bases, with 9 bases between. The CDR3 here is CATSRDRGSNSPLHF. The CDR3 DNA reads as TGTGCCACCAGCAGAGATCGGGGCAGTAATTCACCCCTCCACTTT.

The chain couples TRBV10-3 to TRBJ2-1, with 9 bases aligning to TRBD1. V dropped 8 bases and J dropped 6; count of bases not matched to a gene: 8. The germline V gene encodes CDR1 ENHRY and CDR2 SYGVKD. The CDR3 is 14 residues long. The CDR3 bases are TGTGCCATCGGGAGGACAGGGGCGGTCAATGAGCAGTTCTTC. Protein sequence: CAIGRTGAVNEQFF.

The gene calls are TRBV4-3 and TRBJ1-1, with D possibly matching TRBD1 (6 bases). Germline CDR1 reads LGHNA; CDR2 reads YSLEER. The length of the CDR3 is 11 residues. V was clipped by 4 bases and J by 9 bases, with 9 bases between them. CDR3 sequence (DNA): TGCGCCAGCAGCCTAGGACAGCAAGCTTTCTTT. Protein product: CASSLGQQAFF.

The chain is built from TRBV12-5 and TRBJ2-1, with 12 bases lining up with TRBD1. The CDR3 extends over 15 amino acids. The junction had 3 bases not matched to a gene; V was cut back by 3 bases and J by 6 bases. Germline lookup yields CDR1 LGHNT and CDR2 FRNRAP. For the CDR3, the DNA is TGTGCTAGTGGTTTAGGGACAGGGGGCTCCAATGAGCAGTTCTTC. Amino acid sequence: CASGLGTGGSNEQFF.

The rearrangement joins TRBV19 to TRBJ1-1; D is undetermined. V lost 6 bases and J lost 5, with 13 bases in between. Germline-derived CDR1 and CDR2 are LNHDA and SQIVND (reference sequence). This CDR3 contains 13 residues. This CDR3 is CASRRTAETEAFF. DNA for the CDR3: TGTGCCAGTAGAAGGACGGCCGAAACTGAAGCTTTCTTT.

A single count supports this clone. The chain carries TRBV3-1 (or the pseudogene TRBV3-2) and TRBJ1-2; D is possibly TRBD1 (6 bases). This CDR3 has 16 amino acids. In germline, CDR1 is LGHDT, CDR2 YNNKEL (reference sequence). The V end lost 4 bases, the J end lost 2 bases, and 17 bases lay between the germline ends. CDR3 bases: TGTGCCAGCAGCCCCCGACGGGGGGCGTCCAACTATGGCTACACCTTC. It codes for CASSPRRGASNYGYTF.

The chain has TRBV6-2 or TRBV6-3 and TRBJ2-1; a possible D gene is TRBD2 (6 bases). Germline V gene sequence: CDR1 MNHEY, CDR2 SVGEGT. Between the trimmed V and J ends, which lost 4 bases and 5 bases, there was a span of 9 bases. CDR3 length equals 13 residues. CDR3 loop: CASSFKRDNEQFF. The CDR3 region has the DNA TGTGCCAGCAGTTTTAAGCGGGACAATGAGCAGTTCTTC.

The J gene is TRBJ2-3, the V gene TRBV5-4; 12 bases line up with TRBD2. V lost 4 bases to trimming and J lost 0 bases; unmatched junction nucleotides: 6. Germline CDR1 is SGHNT and CDR2 is YYREEE (reference sequence). The CDR3 spans 17 residues. This chain's CDR3 is CASSPPGLAGSTDTQYF. The DNA for the CDR3 is TGTGCCAGCAGCCCGCCGGGACTAGCGGGTAGCACAGATACGCAGTATTTT. Using reference TRBV5-4 and TRBJ2-3 for the parts outside the CDR3, the full variable domain is ETGVTQSPTHLIKTRGQQVTLRCSSQSGHNTVSWYQQALGQGPQFIFQYYREEENGRGNFPPRFSGLQFPNYSSELNVNALELDDSALYLCASSPPGLAGSTDTQYFGPGTRLTVL.

This chain connects TRBV27 to TRBJ2-7, with 8 nucleotides matching TRBD1. CDR1 is MNHEY, CDR2 SMNVEV, per germline (reference sequence). The V gene end was trimmed by 0 bases and the J gene end by 4 bases; junction bases not matched to a gene: 8. The CDR3 totals 16 residues. CDR3 nucleotide sequence: TGTGCCAGCAGTTTATCATTGGGACAGGTGTTGTACGAGCAGTACTTC. This codes for CASSLSLGQVLYEQYF.

The J gene is TRBJ2-4, the V gene TRBV19; TRBD1 matches 11 bases. Germline V gene lookup returns CDR1 LNHDA and CDR2 SQIVND (reference sequence). V dropped 6 bases and J dropped 8; count of bases not matched to a gene: 6. The CDR3 totals 14 residues. CDR3 region: CASSVRDRGYIQYF. Here the CDR3 DNA reads TGTGCCAGTAGCGTCCGGGACAGGGGGTACATTCAGTACTTC.